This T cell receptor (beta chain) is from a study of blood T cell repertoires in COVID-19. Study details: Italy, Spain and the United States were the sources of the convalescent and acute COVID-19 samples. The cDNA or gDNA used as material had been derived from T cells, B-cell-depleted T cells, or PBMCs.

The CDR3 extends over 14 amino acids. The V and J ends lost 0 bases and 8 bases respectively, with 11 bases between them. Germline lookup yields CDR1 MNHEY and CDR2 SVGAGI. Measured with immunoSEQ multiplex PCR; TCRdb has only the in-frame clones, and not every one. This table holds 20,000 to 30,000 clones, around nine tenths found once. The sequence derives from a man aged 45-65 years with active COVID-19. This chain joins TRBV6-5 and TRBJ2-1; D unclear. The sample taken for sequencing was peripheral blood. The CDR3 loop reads CASSYSATPDEQFF. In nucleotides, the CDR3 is TGTGCCAGCAGTTACTCAGCTACCCCCGATGAGCAGTTCTTC.